This is a list of T cell receptor beta chains from one sample in a study of regulatory T cells in long-lasting Graves disease. MiXCR was run by TCRdb on the multiplex PCR reads, yielding one entry per CDR3 protein. Of a few hundred thousand distinct CDR3 sequences listed, more than 20% were seen once; the top ten hold 28%. The specimen was peripheral blood mononuclear cells (PBMCs), collected when the disease was refractory, from a patient treated with antithyroid drugs. These receptors were taken from a woman aged 40 to 55 with Graves disease. Both conserved end residues are part of each CDR3. D genes are given only for firm matches. Where a row states a size, it is once, few, many or the class of an expanded clone; other rows omit it.

d_call cdr3_length j_call clone_size v_call cdr3_aa cdr3_nt
NA 15 TRBJ2-6 many TRBV15 CATTTDSSGANVLTF TGTGCCACCACCACAGATTCCTCTGGGGCCAACGTCCTGACTTTC
TRBD1 11 TRBJ1-1 many TRBV6-2/TRBV6-3 CASRYRGDAFF TGTGCCAGCAGATACAGGGGTGATGCTTTCTTT
NA 15 TRBJ1-5 many TRBV2 CASGGAGWRNQPQHF TGTGCCAGCGGGGGGGCAGGGTGGCGCAATCAGCCCCAGCATTTT
TRBD2 13 TRBJ2-2 NA TRBV29-1 CSVDLAGAGELFF TGCAGCGTTGACCTAGCGGGAGCCGGGGAGCTGTTTTTT
NA 17 TRBJ2-5 few TRBV9 CASSVRPGGLLLETQYF TGTGCCAGCAGCGTTCGTCCCGGTGGCTTGCTCCTTGAGACCCAGTACTTC
TRBD1 14 TRBJ1-5 many TRBV2 CASSRDRVDQPQHF TGTGCCAGCAGTCGGGACAGGGTAGACCAGCCCCAGCATTTT
NA 16 TRBJ2-5 many TRBV11-1 CASSSGWGHSEETQYF TGTGCCAGCAGCTCCGGTTGGGGACACAGCGAAGAGACCCAGTACTTC
TRBD1 14 TRBJ1-1 NA TRBV9 CASSDDRGPTEAFF TGTGCCAGCAGCGACGACAGGGGGCCCACTGAAGCTTTCTTT
NA 14 TRBJ2-2 NA TRBV25-1 CASSVQHNTGELFF TGTGCCAGCAGTGTGCAACATAACACCGGGGAGCTGTTTTTT
NA 12 TRBJ1-2 many TRBV6-1 CASSEGGDGYTF TGTGCCAGCAGTGAAGGTGGCGATGGCTACACCTTC